The 18 T cell receptor beta chains given below trace back to one sample, sequenced in a study of T cells after yellow fever vaccination. TCRdb ran MiXCR on the 5' RACE reads and lists one entry per CDR3 protein. This sample carries some 350,000 distinct CDR3 sequences, over 3.5% of them seen once, and the ten largest clones take around 23%. This specimen was PBMCs, taken 5 days after the yellow fever booster vaccination. The receptor set was obtained from a man between 18 and 35 years old who received the YFV17D yellow fever vaccine.

This clonotype was found many times. This chain connects TRBV7-2 to TRBJ1-1, with 7 bases matching TRBD1. CDR1 is SGHTA, CDR2 FQGNSA, per germline. The J segment lost 7 bases and the V segment lost 4 bases, leaving 3 bases of the junction unmatched. This CDR3 has 12 residues. CDR3 protein: CASSSQGVEAFF. Here the CDR3 DNA reads TGTGCCAGCAGCTCCCAGGGGGTTGAAGCTTTCTTT.

This clonotype has a count of ten or more. V usage is TRBV23-1 and J usage is TRBJ2-7; 14 bases line up with TRBD2. TRBV23-1 qualifies as an ORF whose function is uncertain. V shed 9 bases, J shed 5 bases, and the junction held 9 bases outside the gene matches. This CDR3 spans 15 amino acids. The CDR3 reads CARRLAGGRLDEQYF. The CDR3 coding sequence is TGCGCCAGACGACTAGCGGGGGGGAGGTTGGACGAGCAGTACTTC.

This clonotype came up a few times. The chain employs TRBV5-1 and TRBJ2-7; TRBD1 matches at 8 bases. With V trimmed by 4 bases and J by 2 bases, 8 bases remained unmatched. CDR1 and CDR2 (germline): SGHRS, YFSETQ. This CDR3 has 15 residues. This CDR3 reads CASSLFGDRPYEQYV. The CDR3 DNA follows: TGCGCCAGCAGCCTATTCGGGGACAGGCCCTACGAGCAGTACGTC.

This clonotype was counted only a few times. The chain carries TRBV5-5 and TRBJ2-3; 8 nucleotides match TRBD2. This CDR3 has 15 amino acids. J was trimmed by 5 bases and V by 4 bases; bases with no gene match: 9. CDR1 SGHKS and CDR2 YYEKEE come from the germline V gene (reference sequence). The CDR3 DNA is TGTGCCAGCAGCCACCCCGGGGGGGGGAAAGATACGCAGTATTTT. Translation: CASSHPGGGKDTQYF.

In this sample, this clonotype turned up a few times. The rearrangement uses TRBV20-1 and TRBJ2-7; TRBD2 aligns across 9 bases. CDR1 and CDR2 (germline): DFQATT, SNEGSKA (reference sequence). There are 12 residues in the CDR3. V dropped 3 bases and J dropped 7; count of bases not matched to a gene: 4. The DNA for the CDR3 is TGCAGTGCTAGTGTTAGCGGGGGAGAGCAGTACGTC. As protein: CSASVSGGEQYV.

This clonotype was seen only a few times. This chain joins TRBV5-6 and TRBJ1-2, with D tentatively TRBD1 (5 bases). Germline V gene data show CDR1 as SGHDT and CDR2 as YYEEEE. The V end was cut by 2 bases, the J end by 0 bases, with 8 bases between. The CDR3 totals 14 residues. CDR3 coding DNA: TGTGCCAGCAGCTTACAGGATACTAACTATGGCTACACCTTC. This encodes CASSLQDTNYGYTF.

This clonotype showed up just a few times. The chain carries TRBV20-1 and TRBJ2-1, with D uncertain. The CDR3 loop spans 13 amino acids. The V and J ends lost 1 base and 5 bases respectively, with 9 bases between them. Germline V lookup: CDR1 DFQATT, CDR2 SNEGSKA (reference sequence). In DNA form, the CDR3 reads TGCAGTGCTAGAGCCCTCTCTCACAATGAGCAGTTCTTC. Residues: CSARALSHNEQFF.

This clonotype was counted between two and nine times. This rearrangement joins TRBV5-6 to TRBJ1-5; D ambiguous. Per germline, CDR1 SGHDT and CDR2 YYEEEE. V lost 4 bases and J 3 bases, leaving 20 bases between the germline ends. This CDR3 region has 17 residues. For the CDR3, the DNA is TGTGCCAGCAGCCTTGGCCCCGGCAGGCGGAACAATCAGCCCCAGCATTTT. Protein sequence: CASSLGPGRRNNQPQHF.

This clonotype was counted ten times or more. The chain combines TRBV20-1 with TRBJ1-1; D uncertain. Germline V gives CDR1 DFQATT, CDR2 SNEGSKA (reference sequence). V gave up 5 bases and J gave up 3 bases, with 7 bases separating them. The CDR3 contains 11 residues. The DNA of the CDR3 is TGCAGTGCTGCCAGCGACACTGAAGCTTTCTTT. Its protein is CSAASDTEAFF.

At least ten counts were recorded for this clonotype. The gene calls are TRBV28 and TRBJ2-7; weak D call: TRBD2 (5 bases). Germline CDR1 MDHEN, CDR2 SYDVKM. The CDR3 has 12 amino acids. V lost 3 bases, J lost 4 bases, and 7 bases lay in between. The CDR3 reads CASSFRRYEQYV. The DNA of the CDR3 is TGTGCCAGCAGTTTTCGGAGGTACGAGCAGTACGTC.

This clonotype was detected ten times or more. Here the CDR3 DNA reads TGCAGCGTTGGAGGGGAGACCCAGTACTTC. This codes for CSVGGETQYF. The chain uses TRBV29-1 and TRBJ2-5; D perhaps matches TRBD2 (5 bases). The CDR3 loop spans 10 amino acids. CDR1 is SQVTM, CDR2 ANQGSEA, per germline. Trimming removed 4 bases from V and 5 bases from J, with 5 bases in between.

This clonotype was seen ten or more times. The V gene is TRBV12-3 or TRBV12-4, the J gene TRBJ2-1; TRBD2 agrees at 9 bases. The CDR3 is 13 amino acids. V shed 6 bases, J shed 5 bases, and the junction held 2 bases outside the gene matches. CDR3 DNA sequence: TGTGCCAGCAGGCCTAGCGGGGACAATGAGCAGTTCTTC. It encodes CASRPSGDNEQFF.

The rearrangement links TRBV12-3 or TRBV12-4 to TRBJ1-2; D remains ambiguous. Trimming left V 4 bases short and J 1 base short, with 7 bases between. This CDR3 is built from 13 residues. CDR3 in DNA: TGTGCCAGCAGTTGGACGGATAACTATGGCTACACCTTC. Protein sequence: CASSWTDNYGYTF.

The chain combines TRBV2 with TRBJ2-5; 8 bases are shared with TRBD2. The CDR3 is made up of 18 amino acids. V gave up 8 bases and J gave up 1 base; unmatched junction bases: 18. CDR1 and CDR2 (germline): SNHLY, FYNNEI. CDR3 in amino acids: CASEPSRGGAGSQETQYF. CDR3 nucleotide sequence: TGTGCCAGCGAACCCAGCCGGGGGGGTGCGGGGTCCCAAGAGACCCAGTACTTC.

This clonotype was counted a few times. V gene TRBV7-9 combines with J gene TRBJ2-3; 16 nucleotides align to TRBD2. The germline CDR1 and CDR2 sequences are SEHNR and FQNEAQ (reference sequence). The CDR3 covers 18 residues. V lost 7 bases and J lost 3; bases outside the gene matches: 10. The CDR3 DNA follows: TGTGCCAGCACGGGACTAGCGGGGGGGCAAAGTAATACAGATACGCAGTATTTT. This gives the protein CASTGLAGGQSNTDTQYF.

This clonotype was recorded many times. V gene TRBV7-9 combines with J gene TRBJ1-2, with 10 bases aligning to TRBD1. Trimming removed 5 bases from V and 7 bases from J; junction bases left unmatched: 10. This CDR3 is built from 15 residues. Germline V gene lookup returns CDR1 SEHNR and CDR2 FQNEAQ (reference sequence). For the CDR3, the DNA is TGTGCCAGCAGCCTAACCGGGACAGGGGTCTCTGGCTACACCTTC. Protein product: CASSLTGTGVSGYTF.

This clonotype was picked up a small number of times. The V and J genes are TRBV5-1 and TRBJ2-5; D unresolved. This CDR3 contains 14 residues. The V end was cut by 3 bases, the J end by 1 base, with 10 bases between. CDR1 and CDR2 from the germline V gene are SGHRS and YFSETQ. The CDR3 reads CASSWPVGQETQYF. As DNA, the CDR3 is TGCGCCAGCAGCTGGCCCGTAGGCCAAGAGACCCAGTACTTC.

This clonotype was detected ten times or more. V usage is TRBV4-1 and J usage is TRBJ2-7; D is unclear. The germline V and J ends were trimmed by 4 bases and 1 base, with 11 bases remaining between them. From germline, CDR1 is MGHRA and CDR2 YSYEKL. The CDR3 runs 14 residues. CDR3 in amino acids: CASSLIDSSYEQYF. In DNA, the CDR3 is TGCGCCAGCAGCCTAATTGACTCGTCCTACGAGCAGTACTTC.